This entry features one TCR beta chain sequence. The data originate from a study of technical replicates of blood from a handful of donors. The method was immunoSEQ multiplex PCR; TCRdb's version includes in-frame clones alone and lacks a portion of them. The profile covers 99,000 or so clones, with about 95% appearing a single time and 0.2% to 0.25% taken by the ten largest. Unmatched junction bases numbered 6, after V lost 4 bases and J lost 0 bases. CDR3 length: 16 amino acids. Per germline, CDR1 SGDLS and CDR2 YYNGEE. The origin of this receptor is a human donor in good health. What was sequenced was T cells isolated from PBMCs. This rearrangement joins TRBV9 to TRBJ1-1; TRBD1 agrees at 10 bases. The CDR3 nucleotides are TGTGCCAGCAGCTGGGGGACAGGGGACATGAACACTGAAGCTTTCTTT. Amino acids: CASSWGTGDMNTEAFF.